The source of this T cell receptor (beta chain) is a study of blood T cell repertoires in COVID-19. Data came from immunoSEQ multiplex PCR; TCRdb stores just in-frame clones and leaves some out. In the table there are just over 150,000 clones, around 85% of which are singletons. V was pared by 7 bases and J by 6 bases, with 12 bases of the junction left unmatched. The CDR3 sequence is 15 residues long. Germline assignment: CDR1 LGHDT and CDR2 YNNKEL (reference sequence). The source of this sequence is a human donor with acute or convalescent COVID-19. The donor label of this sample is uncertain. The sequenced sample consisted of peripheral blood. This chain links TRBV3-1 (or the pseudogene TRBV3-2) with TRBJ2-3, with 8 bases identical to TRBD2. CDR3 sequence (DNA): TGTGCCAGCAACTTACGGGGGGGCATGGGCGATACGCAGTATTTT. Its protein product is CASNLRGGMGDTQYF.